One T cell receptor (beta chain) is described in this entry. Its specificity is unknown. The germline gives CDR1 SGHVS, CDR2 FQNEAQ. The V end was cut by 4 bases, the J end by 0 bases, with 7 bases between. The CDR3 sequence is 14 residues long. The data were obtained in a study of beta chain features in type 1 diabetes. Study-wide results and caveats: Highly expressing activated T cells could be over-counted with a cDNA template. The study found that naive, central memory and Treg TCRB repertoires appeared more similar in patients than in healthy donors. Individuals with type 1 diabetes displayed fewer insertions and more deletions at VDJ junctions. Shortening of TCRB CDR3s, moderate but significant, appeared in all four CD4+ subsets of Type 1 diabetes patients.

The entirety of the isolated RNA underwent reverse transcription, so expressed TCRB transcripts were sequenced. The data were produced by immunoSEQ multiplex PCR, yet TCRdb's version contains in-frame clones alone and is incomplete. Of approximately 260,000 clones listed, roughly 25% are singletons. Averaging approximately 0.11 L, one heparinised blood draw was given by each donor. The TCR comes from a woman in her thirties with type 1 diabetes. The chain combines TRBV7-8 with TRBJ2-4; D gene unclear. Material for sequencing was naive CD4+ T cells from blood. The CDR3 DNA reads TGTGCCAGCAGCTCCTCCCTAGCCAAAAACATTCAGTACTTC. Its protein product is CASSSSLAKNIQYF.